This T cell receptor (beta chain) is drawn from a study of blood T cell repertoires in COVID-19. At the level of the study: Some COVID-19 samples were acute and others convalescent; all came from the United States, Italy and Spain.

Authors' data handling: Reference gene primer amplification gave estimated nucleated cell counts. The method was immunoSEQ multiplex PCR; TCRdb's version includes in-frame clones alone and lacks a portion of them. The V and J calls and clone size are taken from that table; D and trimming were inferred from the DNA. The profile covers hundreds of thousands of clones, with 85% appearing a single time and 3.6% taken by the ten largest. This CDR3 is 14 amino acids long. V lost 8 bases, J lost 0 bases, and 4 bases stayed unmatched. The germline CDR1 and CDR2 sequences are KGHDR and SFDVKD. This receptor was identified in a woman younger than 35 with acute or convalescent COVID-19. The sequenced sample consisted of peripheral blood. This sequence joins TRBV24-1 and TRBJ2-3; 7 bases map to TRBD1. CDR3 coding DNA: TGTGCCACCACCGGGACAGCTAGCACAGATACGCAGTATTTT. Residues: CATTGTASTDTQYF.